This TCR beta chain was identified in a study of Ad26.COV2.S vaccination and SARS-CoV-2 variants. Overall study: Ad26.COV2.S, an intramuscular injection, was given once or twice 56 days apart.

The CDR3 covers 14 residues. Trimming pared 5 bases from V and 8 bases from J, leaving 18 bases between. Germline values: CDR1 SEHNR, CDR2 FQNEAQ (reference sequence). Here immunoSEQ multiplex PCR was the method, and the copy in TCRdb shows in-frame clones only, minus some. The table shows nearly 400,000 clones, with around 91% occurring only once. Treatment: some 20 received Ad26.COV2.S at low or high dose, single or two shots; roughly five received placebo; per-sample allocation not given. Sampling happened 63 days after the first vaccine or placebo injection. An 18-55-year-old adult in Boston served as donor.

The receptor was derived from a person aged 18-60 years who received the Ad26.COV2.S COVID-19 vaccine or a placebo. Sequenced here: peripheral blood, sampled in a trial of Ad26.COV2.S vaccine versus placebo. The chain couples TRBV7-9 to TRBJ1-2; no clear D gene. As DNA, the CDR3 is TGTGCCAGCAGCCATCGTGATGCGGCTAAGGGCTACACCTTC. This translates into CASSHRDAAKGYTF.